This T cell receptor (beta chain) appears in the sequencing data of a study of identical twins (dated by TCRdb to the mid-2010s). The study in broad terms: To test whether fetal clonotypes persist, the study used deep sequencing on TCR alpha and beta repertoires from monozygotic twins, unrelated adults of various ages, and cord blood. To rule out contamination, replicate twin experiments were performed at different times with different library preparation protocols.

Between the V and J ends, shortened by 1 base and 3 bases respectively, the junction contains 7 bases. The CDR3 starts with the cysteine, ends with the phenylalanine, and has 12 residues. Only the CDR3 region is kept as DNA, spanning 36 bases read in frame from base 1. The germline V gene (reference sequence) gives CDR1 as DFQATT and CDR2 as SNEGSKA. Receptor amplification or capture employed 5' RACE. Sequencing used an Illumina HiSeq 2000. Template switching introduced a universal primer binding site; the final cDNA contained a unique molecular identifier, enabling accurate counting of TCR cDNA molecules. Specific primers in the conserved constant-segment region were used to synthesize first-strand cDNA for the TCR alpha and beta chains. To control for contamination, every cDNA library carried two barcodes: a SMART-Mk sample barcode plus Illumina barcodes. Two successive PCR steps introduced TruSeq adapter sequences along with Illumina sample barcodes. Sequencing of the TCR alpha and beta cDNA libraries was done on the Illumina HiSeq platform using custom primers. On the authors' methods: MiGEC processed the raw reads to extract unique molecular identifiers, while MiXCR was used to determine the CDR3 positions. Recombination models were inferred per individual with the repgenHMM and IGoR tools using an EM algorithm. Shared clonotype analysis was performed with the tcR package in R, normalizing sharing by the product of cloneset sizes. To study raw recombination without the effects of thymic and clonal selection, out-of-frame nonproductive sequences were analyzed. The public reads were quality trimmed at Q25 with fastp and then assembled into clones with MiXCR by TCRdb, keeping productive beta chains. CDR3 protein duplicates are merged, each entry listing the most common genes and DNA. The V and J calls and clone size come from TCRdb's table, not from the authors' own analysis. In this sample the table shows more than 650,000 distinct CDR3 sequences, around 6.1% of which occur a single time. The ten largest clones capture approximately 1.6% of the sample.

About this clonotype: This clone's antigen is unknown. Base qualities are not at hand, and no much larger clone is one base apart.

Beyond this particular receptor, the publication reports: Conclusions relied on cross-sectional statistical analysis, since the same donors could not be followed over many years. Zero-insertion analyses could be partly confounded by invariant T cells such as MAIT and iNKT, although diverse VJ usage argued against such confounding for most clonotypes. Fewer insertions were carried by abundant cord blood beta clonotypes, a similar but weaker trend appeared in young adult naive repertoires, and no such trend appeared in memory repertoires. In monozygotic twins, recombination models systematically underestimated out-of-frame TCR alpha sharing, but the models matched the sharing seen between unrelated individuals. Compared with coincidental sharing between unrelated individuals, out-of-frame TCR alpha sequences shared between twins showed an excess of sequences with low generation probability. The excess sharing between twins in beta out-of-frame sequences was weaker because fewer shared sequences reduced the signal-to-noise ratio.

Every donor was a healthy Caucasian. Three unrelated non-twin adults were additionally sequenced: a male aged 18 to 30, a male aged 50 to 60 and a female aged 50 to 60. Miltenyi CD45RO+ enrichment and human naive T-cell isolation kits were used to isolate memory (CD45RO+) and naive T cells from PBMC. Sequenced material: naive T cells sorted from blood. In the paper's terms, the cell subset or site label means: cells isolated with a human naive T-cell isolation kit. The receptor's source is a young man in good health. This sequence uses TRBV20-1 and TRBJ2-7, with a tentative D gene TRBD1 over 5 matching bases. The CDR3 has the sequence CSARGQHYEQYF. The sequence in DNA is TGCAGTGCTAGAGGACAGCACTACGAGCAGTACTTC.